What follows are 5 T cell receptor beta chains derived from one specimen sequenced in a study of CD8+ T cells in alopecia areata. Treatment described: oral pan-JAK inhibitor, 5-10 mg twice daily. Extracted RNA was reverse transcribed into cDNA, the sequencing template. Assay used: immunoSEQ multiplex PCR; TCRdb lists only in-frame clones, some missing. The table has about 140,000 clones, approximately 90% seen once. The sample in question was CD8+ T cells sorted from blood, obtained at week 4, from a patient treated with tofacitinib. These receptors were taken from a human donor with alopecia areata.

J is TRBJ2-1 and V is TRBV7-6; D is unclear. V gave up 5 bases and J gave up 4 bases, with 6 bases separating them. CDR1 and CDR2 from the germline V gene are SGHVS and FNYEAQ. The CDR3 spans 12 residues. CDR3 residues: CASSLRYNEQFF. The CDR3 coding sequence is TGTGCCAGCAGCCTCAGGTACAATGAGCAGTTCTTC.

CDR3 DNA sequence: TGCGCCAGCGGGACTAGCGATGGTGAGCAGTTCTTC. As protein: CASGTSDGEQFF. The gene calls are TRBV10-2 and TRBJ2-1; 10 bases are shared with TRBD2. Germline assignment: CDR1 WSHSY and CDR2 SAAADI. The V gene end was trimmed by 8 bases and the J gene end by 9 bases; junction bases not matched to a gene: 4. The CDR3 runs 12 residues.

The chain employs TRBV5-1 and TRBJ2-7; D not certain. V lost 1 base and J 0 bases, leaving 11 bases between the germline ends. The length of the CDR3 is 15 residues. CDR1 and CDR2 (germline): SGHRS, YFSETQ. The DNA for the CDR3 is TGCGCCAGCAGCTTGAAAGTCGGTTCCTCCTACGAGCAGTACTTC. The encoded protein is CASSLKVGSSYEQYF.

This clone was picked up a small number of times. This chain uses TRBV19 with TRBJ1-1, with no clear D. V was cut by 0 bases and J by 4 bases, with 6 bases left in between. This CDR3 is built from 13 residues. The germline V gene has CDR1 LNHDA and CDR2 SQIVND (reference sequence). CDR3 protein: CASSIDRGTEAFF. CDR3 DNA: TGTGCCAGTAGTATAGACCGGGGCACTGAAGCTTTCTTT.

The chain employs TRBV4-1 and TRBJ2-7; perhaps D is TRBD1 or TRBD2 (6 bases each). Looked up from germline, CDR1 is MGHRA and CDR2 is YSYEKL. Deletions cut 0 bases from V and 4 bases from J, with 16 bases between. The CDR3 totals 16 residues. CDR3 bases: TGCGCCAGCAGCCAAGATCAAGGGGGGACATATTACGAGCAGTACTTC. This codes for CASSQDQGGTYYEQYF.